This T cell receptor beta chain was captured by sequencing in a study of PD-1 blockade in classical Hodgkin lymphoma. Across the study: Nivolumab was given intravenously to patients at 3 mg/kg every 2 weeks.

Regarding this clone: Antigen unknown.

Whole-study results and caveats: Excluded were patients who started nivolumab under 1 year after ASCT, a group that had lower diversity. Only CD4+ TCR diversity, not CD8+, had risen significantly by C4D1. Newly diagnosed patients had baseline TCR diversity that was reportedly lower than that of healthy donors.

All the patients suffered relapse after autologous stem cell transplantation, and brentuximab vedotin exposure differed. V lost 2 bases, J lost 2 bases, and 1 base stayed unmatched. This CDR3 is built from 14 residues. CDR1 is SGDLS and CDR2 is YYNGEE in the germline V gene. The data were produced by immunoSEQ multiplex PCR, yet TCRdb's version contains in-frame clones alone and is incomplete. Here the sample spans about 26,000 clones, approximately 82% being singletons. V and J are TRBV9 and TRBJ2-1, with TRBD2 matching over 7 bases. The sample here was peripheral blood mononuclear cells (PBMCs), taken before the second cycle of nivolumab. The clonotype originates from a human donor with classical Hodgkin lymphoma. The CDR3 here is CASSVAGAYNEQFF. Written as DNA, the CDR3 is TGTGCCAGCAGCGTTGCGGGGGCCTACAATGAGCAGTTCTTC.